This T cell receptor (beta chain) was recovered during a study of T cell responses to AZD1222 COVID-19 vaccine. Study-level points and caveats: CD4 TCRs linked to vaccination spanned spike, dominating at 160-218 and 743-854. White British ancestry dominated among donors, who included more females, and clonal diversity was possibly underestimated.

Worth noting for this clone: Its specificity is unknown.

Sequencing was performed with immunoSEQ multiplex PCR; in TCRdb, only in-frame clones are kept and a portion is missing. The sample has approximately 150,000 clones, roughly 92% seen once. The clonotype comes from an adult in good health. The sequencing used peripheral blood, collected on day 0 of AZD1222 vaccination.

The CDR3 here is CASSQNGNTEAFF. CDR3 coding DNA: TGTGCCAGCAGCCAAAATGGGAACACTGAAGCTTTCTTT. The rearrangement joins TRBV6-5 to TRBJ1-1; unclear D gene. Trimming shortened V by 6 bases and J by 1 base, and 9 bases separated the two germline ends. CDR3 length: 13 residues. The germline V gene encodes CDR1 MNHEY and CDR2 SVGAGI.